This T cell receptor beta chain appears in the sequencing data of a study of Ad26.COV2.S vaccination and SARS-CoV-2 variants (dated by TCRdb to about 2021). About the full investigation: The specificity and breadth of SARS-CoV-2-reactive T cell receptors after Ad26.COV2.S vaccination were assessed by TCRbeta repertoire sequencing. A total of around 32 samples were included in the TCR-sequenced set, comprising some 20 Ad26.COV2.S vaccine recipients, 5 placebo recipients and 8 SARS-CoV-2 convalescent individuals.

The label giving this sample's time point can be read as: individuals recovered from natural SARS-CoV-2 infection. What the research found in general, with its limitations: Non-spike TCR breadth was comparable between vaccine and placebo recipients, consistent with the vaccine containing only spike. It was noted by the authors that total T cell responses may have been underestimated by the TCR breadth and depth analyses. After vaccination, substantial breadth of spike-specific CD8+ and CD4+ T cell responses was reported. Higher spike-specific TCR breadth was observed in Ad26.COV2.S recipients than in placebo recipients (P = 0.0014).

Reading from cysteine to phenylalanine, the CDR3 counts 14 amino acids. The retained sequence is limited to the CDR3, 42 bases, with the frame set at the first base. V is pared back by 2 bases and J by 2 bases, with 9 bases lying between the germline termini. For CDR1 and CDR2, the germline V gene lists SGHVS and FNYEAQ. Points on this clone: This clone's antigen is unknown. No qualities accompany the bases; no much larger clone lies one base away.

TCRbeta CDR3 regions were sequenced with the immunoSEQ Assay. After extraction, genomic DNA underwent amplification by bias-controlled multiplex PCR, followed by high-throughput sequencing. Processing in the source paper ran as follows. To quantify the absolute abundance of every unique TCRbeta CDR3 region, sequences were collapsed and filtered. T cell fraction was estimated by normalization of TCRbeta template counts to usable DNA, with usable DNA being measured through amplification of reference genes present in all nucleated cells. Repertoire TCRs were annotated as SARS-CoV-2-specific when V gene, CDR3 amino acid sequence and J gene were exactly matched to a known reactive TCR set. The reference SARS-CoV-2 TCR set came from MIRA and was filtered for enrichment in COVID-19-positive ImmuneCODE repertoires, removing public or cross-reactive TCRs. Using the MIRA antigens, annotated TCRs were further analysed by specific ORF or by position within an ORF. Breadth was defined as the number of annotated unique rearrangements divided by the total number of unique productive rearrangements, and depth was defined as the summed frequency of the annotated unique rearrangements. Two-sided Wilcoxon rank-sum tests were used to compare TCR breadth between groups. TCRdb stores this immuneACCESS table with in-frame sequences only. Part of the clones is absent; in the studies checked, under half of the shortfall reflects unresolved V genes, and no reason is known for the rest. That table furnishes V, J and clone size, whereas the DNA furnished D and trimming. This sample lists roughly 150,000 clones; approximately 90% were detected once. The ten top clones hold about 5% of the sample.

This chain is built from TRBV7-6 and TRBJ1-2; TRBD1 is a weak D gene call, 6 bases matching. The source was peripheral blood, collected after recovery from COVID-19. The TCR sequence derives from a human donor who had recovered from COVID-19. The bases read TGTGCCAGCAGCTTAATGAGGGGGAACTATGGCTACACCTTC. This is translated as CASSLMRGNYGYTF.